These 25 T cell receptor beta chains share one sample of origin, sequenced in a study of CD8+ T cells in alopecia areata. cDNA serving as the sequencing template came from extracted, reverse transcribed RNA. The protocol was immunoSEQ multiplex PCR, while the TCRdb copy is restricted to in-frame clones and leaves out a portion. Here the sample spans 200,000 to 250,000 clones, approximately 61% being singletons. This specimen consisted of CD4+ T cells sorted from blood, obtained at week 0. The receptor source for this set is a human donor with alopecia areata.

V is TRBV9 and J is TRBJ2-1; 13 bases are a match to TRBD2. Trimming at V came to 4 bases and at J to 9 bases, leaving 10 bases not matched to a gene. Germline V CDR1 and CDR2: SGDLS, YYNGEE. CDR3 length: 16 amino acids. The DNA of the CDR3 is TGTGCCAGCAGCCCCCGCCCCGGACTAGCGGGAGTTGAGCAGTTCTTC. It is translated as CASSPRPGLAGVEQFF.

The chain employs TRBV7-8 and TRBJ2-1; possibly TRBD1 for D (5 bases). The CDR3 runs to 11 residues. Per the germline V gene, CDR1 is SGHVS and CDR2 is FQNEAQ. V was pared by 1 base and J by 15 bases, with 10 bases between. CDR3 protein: CASSLGRDLFF. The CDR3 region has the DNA TGTGCCAGCAGCTTAGGCAGGGATTTGTTCTTC.

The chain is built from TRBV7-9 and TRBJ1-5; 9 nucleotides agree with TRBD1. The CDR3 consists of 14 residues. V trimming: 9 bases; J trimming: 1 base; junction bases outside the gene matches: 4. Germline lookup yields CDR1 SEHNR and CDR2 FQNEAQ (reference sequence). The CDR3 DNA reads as TGTGCCAGGAGACAGGGGGTGAGCAATCAGCCCCAGCATTTT. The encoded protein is CARRQGVSNQPQHF. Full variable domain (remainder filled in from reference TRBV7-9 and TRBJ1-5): DTGVSQNPRHKITKRGQNVTFRCDPISEHNRLYWYRQTLGQGPEFLTYFQNEAQLEKSRLLSDRFSAERPKGSFSTLEIQRTEQGDSAMYLCARRQGVSNQPQHFGDGTRLSIL.

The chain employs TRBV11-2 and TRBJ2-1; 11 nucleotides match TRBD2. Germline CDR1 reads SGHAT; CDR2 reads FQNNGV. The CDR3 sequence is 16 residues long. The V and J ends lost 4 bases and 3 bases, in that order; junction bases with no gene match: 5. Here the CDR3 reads CASSSLAGGVYNEQFF. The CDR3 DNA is TGTGCCAGCAGCTCCCTAGCGGGAGGTGTCTACAATGAGCAGTTCTTC.

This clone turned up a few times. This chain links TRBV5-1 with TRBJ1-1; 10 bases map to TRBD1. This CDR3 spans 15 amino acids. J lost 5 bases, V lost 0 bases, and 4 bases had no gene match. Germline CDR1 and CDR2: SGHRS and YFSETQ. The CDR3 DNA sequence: TGCGCCAGCAGCTTGGCGACAGGGGGCCAGACTGAAGCTTTCTTT. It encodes CASSLATGGQTEAFF.

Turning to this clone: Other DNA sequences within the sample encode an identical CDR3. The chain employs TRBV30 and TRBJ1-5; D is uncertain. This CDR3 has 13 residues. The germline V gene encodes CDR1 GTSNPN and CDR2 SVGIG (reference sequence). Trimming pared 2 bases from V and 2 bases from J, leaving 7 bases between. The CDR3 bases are TGTGCCTGGAGTACGCAGGGCAATCAGCCCCAGCATTTT. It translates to CAWSTQGNQPQHF.

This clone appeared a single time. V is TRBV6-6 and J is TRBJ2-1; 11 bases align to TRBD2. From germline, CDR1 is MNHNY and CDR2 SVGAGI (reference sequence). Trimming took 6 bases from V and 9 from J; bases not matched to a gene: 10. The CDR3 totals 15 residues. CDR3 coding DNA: TGTGCCAGCAGCCCGGGACTAGCGGCCCAAGGTGAGCAGTTCTTC. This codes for CASSPGLAAQGEQFF.

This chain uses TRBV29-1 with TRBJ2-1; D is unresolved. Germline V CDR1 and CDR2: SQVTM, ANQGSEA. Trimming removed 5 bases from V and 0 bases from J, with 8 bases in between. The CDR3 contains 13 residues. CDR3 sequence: CSVPESSYNEQFF. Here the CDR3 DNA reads TGCAGCGTTCCCGAAAGCTCCTACAATGAGCAGTTCTTC.

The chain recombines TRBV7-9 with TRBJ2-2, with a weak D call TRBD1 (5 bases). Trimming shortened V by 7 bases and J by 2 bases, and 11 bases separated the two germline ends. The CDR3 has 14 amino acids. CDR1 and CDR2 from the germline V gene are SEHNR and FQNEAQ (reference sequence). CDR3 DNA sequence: TGTGCCAGCAAAACGACAGATAACACCGGGGAGCTGTTTTTT. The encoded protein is CASKTTDNTGELFF.

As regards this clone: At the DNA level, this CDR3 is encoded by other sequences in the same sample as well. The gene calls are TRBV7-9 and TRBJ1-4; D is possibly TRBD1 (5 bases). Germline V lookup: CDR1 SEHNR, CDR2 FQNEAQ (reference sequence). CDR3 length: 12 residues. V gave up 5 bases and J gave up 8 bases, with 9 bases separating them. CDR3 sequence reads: CASSPGGEKLFF. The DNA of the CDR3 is TGTGCCAGCAGCCCCGGGGGGGAAAAACTGTTTTTT.

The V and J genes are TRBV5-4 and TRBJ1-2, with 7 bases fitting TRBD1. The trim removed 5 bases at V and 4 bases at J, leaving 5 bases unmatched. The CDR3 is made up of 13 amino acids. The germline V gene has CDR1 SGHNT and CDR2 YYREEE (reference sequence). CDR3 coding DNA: TGTGCCAGCAGTCAAGACAGGGTCTATGGCTACACCTTC. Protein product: CASSQDRVYGYTF.

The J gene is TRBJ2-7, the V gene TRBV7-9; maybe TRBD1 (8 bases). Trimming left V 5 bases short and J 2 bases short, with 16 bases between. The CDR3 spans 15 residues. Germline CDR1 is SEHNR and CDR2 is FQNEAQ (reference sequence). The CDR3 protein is CASSRGDRSTYEQYF. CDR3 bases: TGTGCCAGCAGCCGGGGGGACAGGTCAACCTACGAGCAGTACTTC.

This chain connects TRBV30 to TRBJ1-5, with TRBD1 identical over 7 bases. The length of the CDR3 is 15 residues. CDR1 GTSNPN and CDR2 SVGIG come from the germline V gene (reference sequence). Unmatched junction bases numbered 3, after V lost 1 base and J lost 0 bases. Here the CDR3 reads CAWSEGQSSNQPQHF. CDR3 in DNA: TGTGCCTGGAGTGAGGGACAGAGTAGCAATCAGCCCCAGCATTTT.

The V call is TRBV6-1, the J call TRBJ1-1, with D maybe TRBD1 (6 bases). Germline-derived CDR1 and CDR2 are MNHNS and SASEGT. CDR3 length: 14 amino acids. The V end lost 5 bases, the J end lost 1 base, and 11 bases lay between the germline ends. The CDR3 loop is CASSLGQSNTEAFF. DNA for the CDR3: TGTGCCAGCAGTCTAGGACAGTCGAACACTGAAGCTTTCTTT.

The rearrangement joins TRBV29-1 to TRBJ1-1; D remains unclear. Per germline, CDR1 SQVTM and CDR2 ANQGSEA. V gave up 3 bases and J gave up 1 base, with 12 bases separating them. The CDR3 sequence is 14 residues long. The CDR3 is CSVEGGAENTEAFF. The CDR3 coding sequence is TGCAGCGTTGAGGGTGGTGCGGAGAACACTGAAGCTTTCTTT.

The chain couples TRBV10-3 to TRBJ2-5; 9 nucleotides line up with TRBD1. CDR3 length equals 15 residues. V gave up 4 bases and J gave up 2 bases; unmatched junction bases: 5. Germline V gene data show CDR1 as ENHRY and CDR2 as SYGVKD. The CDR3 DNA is TGTGCCATCAGTGGCCTTGACAGGGGGCAAGAGACCCAGTACTTC. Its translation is CAISGLDRGQETQYF.

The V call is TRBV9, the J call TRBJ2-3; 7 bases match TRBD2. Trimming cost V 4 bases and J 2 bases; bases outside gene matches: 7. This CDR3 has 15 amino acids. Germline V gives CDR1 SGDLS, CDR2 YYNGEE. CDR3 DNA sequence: TGTGCCAGCAGCACTACCGGGACTATCACAGATACGCAGTATTTT. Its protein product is CASSTTGTITDTQYF.

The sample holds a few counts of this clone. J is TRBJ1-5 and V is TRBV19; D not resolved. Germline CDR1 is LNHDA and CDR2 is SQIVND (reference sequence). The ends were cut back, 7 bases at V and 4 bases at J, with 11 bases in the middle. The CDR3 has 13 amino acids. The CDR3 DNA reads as TGTGCCAGTACCCCCCAGCGGAATCAGCCCCAGCATTTT. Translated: CASTPQRNQPQHF.

CDR3: CSVQENYGYTF. DNA of the CDR3: TGCAGCGTTCAGGAGAACTATGGCTACACCTTC. The chain is built from TRBV29-1 and TRBJ1-2; no clear D gene. CDR3 length equals 11 residues. Germline V gives CDR1 SQVTM, CDR2 ANQGSEA. Trimming pared 5 bases from V and 2 bases from J, leaving 6 bases between.

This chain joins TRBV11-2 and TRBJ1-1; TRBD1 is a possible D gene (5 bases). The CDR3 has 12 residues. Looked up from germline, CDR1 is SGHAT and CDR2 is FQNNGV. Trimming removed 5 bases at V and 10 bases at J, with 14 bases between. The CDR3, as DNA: TGTGCCAGCAGCCCTACAGGACCGCCAGCTTTCTTT. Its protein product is CASSPTGPPAFF.

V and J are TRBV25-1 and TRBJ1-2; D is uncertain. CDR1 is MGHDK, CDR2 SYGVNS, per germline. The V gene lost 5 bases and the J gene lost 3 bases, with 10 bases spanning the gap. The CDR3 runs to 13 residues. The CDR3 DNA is TGTGCCAGCAGTAAACTGAACGACTATGGCTACACCTTC. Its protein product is CASSKLNDYGYTF.

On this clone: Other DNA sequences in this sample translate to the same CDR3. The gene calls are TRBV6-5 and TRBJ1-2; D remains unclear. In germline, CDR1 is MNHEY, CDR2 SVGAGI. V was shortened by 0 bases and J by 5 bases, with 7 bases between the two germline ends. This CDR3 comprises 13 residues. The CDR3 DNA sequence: TGTGCCAGCAGTTACTCGGAGCGGTATGGCTACACCTTC. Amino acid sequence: CASSYSERYGYTF.

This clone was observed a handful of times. CDR3 sequence (DNA): TGTGCCGGGGGGACAGGGGGCAATCAGCCCCAGCATTTT. Translating it yields CAGGTGGNQPQHF. The chain employs TRBV19 and TRBJ1-5, with 10 bases identical to TRBD1. J lost 2 bases, V lost 11 bases, and 3 bases had no gene match. The V gene's germline CDR1 is LNHDA and CDR2 SQIVND (reference sequence). The CDR3 length is 13 residues.

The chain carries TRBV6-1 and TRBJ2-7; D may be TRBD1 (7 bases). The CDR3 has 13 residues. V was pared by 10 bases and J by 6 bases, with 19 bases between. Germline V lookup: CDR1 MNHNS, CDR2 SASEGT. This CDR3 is CATFAGTVGEQYF. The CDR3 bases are TGTGCCACCTTTGCGGGGACAGTCGGCGAGCAGTACTTC.

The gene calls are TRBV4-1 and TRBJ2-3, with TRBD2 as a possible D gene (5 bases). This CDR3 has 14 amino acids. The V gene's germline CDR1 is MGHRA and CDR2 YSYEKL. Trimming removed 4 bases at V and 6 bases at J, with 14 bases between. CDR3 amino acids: CASSLVGVRDTQYF. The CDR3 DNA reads TGCGCCAGCAGCCTTGTGGGAGTGAGGGATACGCAGTATTTT.